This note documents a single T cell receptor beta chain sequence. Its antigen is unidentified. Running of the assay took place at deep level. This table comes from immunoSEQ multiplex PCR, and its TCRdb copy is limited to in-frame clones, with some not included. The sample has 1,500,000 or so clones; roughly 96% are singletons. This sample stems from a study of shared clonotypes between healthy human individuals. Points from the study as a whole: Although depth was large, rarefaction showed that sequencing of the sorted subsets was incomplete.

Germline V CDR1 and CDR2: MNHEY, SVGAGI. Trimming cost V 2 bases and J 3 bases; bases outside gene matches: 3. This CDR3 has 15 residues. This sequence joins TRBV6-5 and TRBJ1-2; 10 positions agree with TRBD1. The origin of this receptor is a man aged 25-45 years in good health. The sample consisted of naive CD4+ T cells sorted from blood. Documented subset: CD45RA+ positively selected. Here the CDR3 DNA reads TGTGCCAGCAGTTACCCGGGACAGGGGCACTATGGCTACACCTTC. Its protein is CASSYPGQGHYGYTF.